This T cell receptor beta chain was recorded in a study of STAT3 mutations in large granular lymphocyte leukemia. Broader study findings: Every T-cell large granular lymphocyte leukemia patient had at least one immunodominant TCR beta clonotype.

Looked up from germline, CDR1 is GTSNPN and CDR2 is SVGIG (reference sequence). The CDR3 consists of 13 residues. The trim removed 5 bases at V and 1 base at J, leaving 4 bases unmatched. Libraries were prepared by immunoSEQ multiplex PCR; TCRdb keeps only in-frame clonotypes and omits some of them. This sample has some 7,000 clones, with less than 60% found just once. In regard to this clone: The target antigen is unknown.

The sequencing input was peripheral blood mononuclear cells. This sequence was found in a boy aged 5-17 years with T-cell large granular lymphocyte leukemia. Some clones in this sample may be carry-over from other donors' samples. V usage is TRBV30 and J usage is TRBJ1-1; 7 positions match TRBD1. CDR3 in amino acids: CAWGGGWNTEAFF. The DNA for the CDR3 is TGTGCCTGGGGAGGGGGCTGGAACACTGAAGCTTTCTTT.